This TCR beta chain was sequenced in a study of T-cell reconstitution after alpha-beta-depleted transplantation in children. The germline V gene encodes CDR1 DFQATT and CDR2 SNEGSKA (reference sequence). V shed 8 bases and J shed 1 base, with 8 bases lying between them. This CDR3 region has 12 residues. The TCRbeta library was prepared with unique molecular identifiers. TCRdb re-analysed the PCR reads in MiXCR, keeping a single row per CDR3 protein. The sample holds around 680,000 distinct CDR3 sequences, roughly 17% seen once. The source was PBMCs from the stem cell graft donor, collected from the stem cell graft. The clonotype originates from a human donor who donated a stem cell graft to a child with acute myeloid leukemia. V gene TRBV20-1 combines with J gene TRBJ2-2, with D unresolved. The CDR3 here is CSTGQNTGELFF. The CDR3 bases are TGCAGTACGGGTCAGAACACCGGGGAGCTGTTTTTT.